The T cell receptor beta chain described here comes from a study of regulatory T cells in long-lasting Graves disease. Investigators prepared the TCR beta libraries by applying iRepertoire HTBI primers and Arm-PCR of CDR3 regions. TCRdb reprocessed the multiplex PCR reads with MiXCR, giving one entry per CDR3 protein. Of some 500,000 distinct CDR3 sequences in the sample, approximately 16% were seen once. As to time point: newly diagnosed GD, antithyroid drugs for less than 3 months. From RNA extracted from PBMCs, the TCR library was made. Into tubes containing EDTA, approximately 9 milliliters of peripheral blood were drawn. This CDR3 region has 15 residues. The ends were cut back, 5 bases at V and 5 bases at J, with 13 bases in the middle. Looked up from germline, CDR1 is LNHNV and CDR2 is YYDKDF (reference sequence). This clonotype turned up a few times. These data also featured in a second study, about T cells in Graves' hyperthyroidism and ophthalmopathy. From that study: Ophthalmopathy cases were set apart from stable hyperthyroidism by a 13 V-J model.

The sequence derives from a woman aged 35-60 years with Graves disease. Sequenced here: peripheral blood mononuclear cells (PBMCs), sampled at new diagnosis, from a patient treated with antithyroid drugs. V is TRBV15 and J is TRBJ2-6; D unclear. The CDR3 here is CATSHEASRANVLTF. CDR3 DNA: TGTGCCACCAGCCATGAGGCCAGCCGGGCCAACGTCCTGACTTTC.